The 2 T cell receptor beta chains given below trace back to one sample, sequenced in a study of T cells in Graves' hyperthyroidism and ophthalmopathy. TCR beta CDR3 regions were amplified from RNA transcripts. First-round RT-PCR of the TCR CDR3 relied on the HTBI primer set. MiXCR, applied by TCRdb to the multiplex PCR reads, yields one record per CDR3 protein. Of 300,000 to 450,000 distinct CDR3 sequences listed, roughly 14% are singletons. Material for sequencing was blood. These receptors all come from a man aged 25 to 45 with Graves' hyperthyroidism that later progressed to Graves' ophthalmopathy.

This clonotype has more than one count but fewer than ten. The V call is TRBV15, the J call TRBJ2-3; maybe TRBD2 (6 bases). Trimming removed 0 bases from V and 2 bases from J, with 12 bases in between. The germline CDR1 and CDR2 sequences are LNHNV and YYDKDF (reference sequence). There are 16 residues in the CDR3. The CDR3 reads CATSRELAKYTDTQYF. The CDR3 region has the DNA TGTGCCACCAGCAGAGAACTAGCAAAATACACAGATACGCAGTATTTT.

A word on this clonotype: Given a much more abundant clone one base away, this may be a read error. This chain joins TRBV9 and TRBJ2-1; D remains ambiguous. This CDR3 has 14 amino acids. From germline, CDR1 is SGDLS and CDR2 YYNGEE. V lost 4 bases and J lost 10, with 18 bases in between. CDR3 coding DNA: TGTGCCAGCAGCCCCCGCCCTACCACCCCCGAGCAGTTCTTC. Its translation is CASSPRPTTPEQFF.